This TCR beta chain was captured by sequencing in a study of tumor-infiltrating lymphocytes in primary liver carcinoma. Study at large: The neoplasms were of stage T1-T3 N0M0, with dimensions of about 4.2 to 10 cm across.

Making TCR beta cDNA involved approximately 510 ng total RNA and a constant-region primer. The TCR beta library was amplified through three nested multiplex PCR rounds in a modified ARM-PCR procedure. TRBV1-TRBV30 forward and Cbeta reverse primers drove the first two roughly 9-cycle rounds. A single record per CDR3 protein comes from TCRdb applying MiXCR to the multiplex PCR reads. The data contain about 190,000 distinct CDR3 sequences, 85% of them singletons. Without any cell sorting, about 19-31 mg of bulk tissue yielded co-extracted RNA and DNA. Looked up from germline, CDR1 is MNHEY and CDR2 is SVGEGT. The CDR3 is 14 residues long.

The source of this sequence is a man aged 40-50 years with primary liver carcinoma and hepatitis B virus infection. Sequencing input: tumor tissue from primary liver carcinoma. The chain couples TRBV6-2 or TRBV6-3 to TRBJ2-1, with a tentative D call TRBD2 (5 bases). CDR3 protein: CANSYGRDYNEQFF. The CDR3 nucleotides are TGTGCAAACAGTTACGGTCGGGATTACAATGAGCAGTTCTTC.